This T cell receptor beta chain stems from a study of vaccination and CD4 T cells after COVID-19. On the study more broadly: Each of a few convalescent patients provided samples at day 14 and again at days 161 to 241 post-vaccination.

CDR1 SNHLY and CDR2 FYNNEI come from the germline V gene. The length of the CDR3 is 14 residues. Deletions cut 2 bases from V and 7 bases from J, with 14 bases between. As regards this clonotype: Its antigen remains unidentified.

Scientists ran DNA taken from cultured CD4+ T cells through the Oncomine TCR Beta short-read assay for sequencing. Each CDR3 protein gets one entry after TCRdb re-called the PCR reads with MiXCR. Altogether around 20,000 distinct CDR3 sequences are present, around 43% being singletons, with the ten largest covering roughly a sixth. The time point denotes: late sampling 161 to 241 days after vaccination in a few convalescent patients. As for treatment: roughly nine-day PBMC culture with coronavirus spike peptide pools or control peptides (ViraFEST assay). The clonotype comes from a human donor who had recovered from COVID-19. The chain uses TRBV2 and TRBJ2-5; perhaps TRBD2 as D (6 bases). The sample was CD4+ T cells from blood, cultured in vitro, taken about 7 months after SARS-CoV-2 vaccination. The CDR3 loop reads CASSEMRWEVTQYF. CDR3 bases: TGTGCCAGCAGTGAAATGCGGTGGGAGGTGACCCAGTACTTC.